This T cell receptor (beta chain) was recorded in a study of PD-L1 blockade in urothelial cancer. Overall study context: Blood yielded a median of around 150,000 T cells per sample. Study-wide points: Better survival was predicted by below-median pretreatment blood TCR clonality.

Documented time point: peripheral blood 6 weeks after treatment start. This clone was recorded only once. Its target is not known. Trimming stripped 6 bases from V and 9 bases from J, with 20 bases between. The V gene's germline CDR1 is MNHNY and CDR2 SVGAGI (reference sequence). CDR3 size: 14 residues. Sequencing used immunoSEQ multiplex PCR; TCRdb keeps in-frame clones, though not all of them. The table has about 130,000 clones, 86% seen once. The rearrangement links TRBV6-6 to TRBJ1-1; tentatively, D is TRBD1 (6 bases). This specimen was PBMCs, taken around atezolizumab (anti-PD-L1) treatment. This sequence originates from a middle-aged man with urothelial cancer. CDR3 sequence reads: CASSPQGGESQAFF. As DNA, the CDR3 is TGTGCCAGCAGCCCACAGGGTGGAGAAAGTCAAGCTTTCTTT.